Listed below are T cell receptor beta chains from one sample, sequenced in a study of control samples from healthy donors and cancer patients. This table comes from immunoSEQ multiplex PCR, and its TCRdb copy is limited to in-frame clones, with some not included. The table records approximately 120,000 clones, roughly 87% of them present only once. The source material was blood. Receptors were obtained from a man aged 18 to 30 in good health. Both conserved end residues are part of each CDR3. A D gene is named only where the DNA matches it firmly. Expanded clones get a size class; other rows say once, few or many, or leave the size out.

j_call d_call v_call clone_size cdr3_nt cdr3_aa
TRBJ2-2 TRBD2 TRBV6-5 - TGTGCCAGCAGTTACCTCGCGGGAGTAGGTATCGGGGAGCTGTTTTTT CASSYLAGVGIGELFF
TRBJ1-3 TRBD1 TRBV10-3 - TGTGCCATCGAAGGTTCAGGGACAGGGGCTGGAAACACCATATATTTT CAIEGSGTGAGNTIYF
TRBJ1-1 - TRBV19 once TGTGCCAGTAGTCAACTAGAGGTCGGAGAAGCTTTCTTT CASSQLEVGEAFF
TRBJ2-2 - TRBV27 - TGTGCCAGCCGACGGGCGGGTAATGGGGCCGGGGAGCTGTTTTTT CASRRAGNGAGELFF
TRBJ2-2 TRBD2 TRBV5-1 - TGCGCCAGCAATGACGGGAGGGCCTTCAGGGAGCTGTTTTTT CASNDGRAFRELFF
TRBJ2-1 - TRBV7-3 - TGTGCCAGCAGCGAGGCCCCCTACAATGAGCAGTTCTTC CASSEAPYNEQFF
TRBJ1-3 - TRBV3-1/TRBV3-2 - TGTGCCAGCAGTTACCTTGCACGGGGCGGCACCATATATTTT CASSYLARGGTIYF
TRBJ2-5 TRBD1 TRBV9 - TGTGCCAGCAGCGTTCAGACAGGGGCGCAAGAGACCCAGTACTTC CASSVQTGAQETQYF
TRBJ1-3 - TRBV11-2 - TGTGCCAGCAGCTTACGACAGGTGGAAGGAAACACCATATATTTT CASSLRQVEGNTIYF
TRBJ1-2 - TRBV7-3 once TGTGCCAGCAGCCTCGGCCCCGACGGCTACACCTTC CASSLGPDGYTF
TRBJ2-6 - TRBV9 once TGTGCCAGCAGCGTAACCGGGGCCAACGTCCTGACTTTC CASSVTGANVLTF
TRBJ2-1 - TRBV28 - TGTGCCAGCAGAACACTAGCTCGGGACTACAATGAGCAGTTCTTC CASRTLARDYNEQFF